This T cell receptor beta chain stems from a study of T cell changes during pregnancy in multiple sclerosis. TCRdb's table, derived via immunoSEQ multiplex PCR, lists solely in-frame clones and lacks some. This sample yields about 49,000 clones, of which 95% are seen a single time; 5.9% belongs to the top ten. The sample consisted of CD8+ T cells from peripheral blood mononuclear cells, taken in the first trimester of pregnancy. The clonotype originates from a female donor with multiple sclerosis, enrolled in a pregnancy study.

CDR3 bases: TGTGCCAGCAGCGTCGGACAGGGGGCCTACGAGCAGTACTTC. It yields the protein CASSVGQGAYEQYF. The chain carries TRBV14 and TRBJ2-7, with 10 bases that match TRBD1. Germline V gene lookup returns CDR1 SGHDN and CDR2 FVKESK. The CDR3 is 14 amino acids. The V and J ends lost 5 bases and 2 bases, in that order; junction bases with no gene match: 3.